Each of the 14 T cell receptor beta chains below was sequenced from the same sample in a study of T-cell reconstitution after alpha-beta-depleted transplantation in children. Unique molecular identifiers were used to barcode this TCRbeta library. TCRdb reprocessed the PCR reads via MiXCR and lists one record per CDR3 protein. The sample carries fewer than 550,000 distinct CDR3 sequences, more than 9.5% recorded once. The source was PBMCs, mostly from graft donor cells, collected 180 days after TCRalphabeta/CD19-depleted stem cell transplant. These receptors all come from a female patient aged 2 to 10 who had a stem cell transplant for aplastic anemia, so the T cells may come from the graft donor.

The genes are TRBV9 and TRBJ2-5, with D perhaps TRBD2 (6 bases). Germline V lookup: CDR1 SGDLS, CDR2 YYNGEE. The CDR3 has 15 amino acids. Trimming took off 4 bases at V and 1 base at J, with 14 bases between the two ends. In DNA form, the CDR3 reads TGTGCCAGCAGCTCACGAGGGACTCCCCAAGAGACCCAGTACTTC. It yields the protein CASSSRGTPQETQYF.

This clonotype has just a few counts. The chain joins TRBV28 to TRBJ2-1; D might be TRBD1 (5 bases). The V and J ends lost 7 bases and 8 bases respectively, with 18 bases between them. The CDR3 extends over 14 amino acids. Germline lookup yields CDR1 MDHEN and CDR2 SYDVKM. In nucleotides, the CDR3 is TGTGCCAGCATTAACGCCAGGGCTGCCTATGAGCAGTTCTTC. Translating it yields CASINARAAYEQFF.

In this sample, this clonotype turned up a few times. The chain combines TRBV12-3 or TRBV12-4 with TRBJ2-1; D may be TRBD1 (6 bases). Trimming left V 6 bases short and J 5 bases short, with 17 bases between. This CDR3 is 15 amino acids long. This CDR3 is CASSDRDTSNNEQFF. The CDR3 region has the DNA TGTGCCAGCAGCGACCGGGACACGTCTAACAATGAGCAGTTCTTC.

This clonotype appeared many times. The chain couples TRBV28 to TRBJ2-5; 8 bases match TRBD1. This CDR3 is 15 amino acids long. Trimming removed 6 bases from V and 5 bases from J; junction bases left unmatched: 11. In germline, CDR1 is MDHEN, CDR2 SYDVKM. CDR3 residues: CASRPRDRFKETQYF. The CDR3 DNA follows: TGTGCCAGCAGACCCCGGGACAGGTTTAAGGAGACCCAGTACTTC.

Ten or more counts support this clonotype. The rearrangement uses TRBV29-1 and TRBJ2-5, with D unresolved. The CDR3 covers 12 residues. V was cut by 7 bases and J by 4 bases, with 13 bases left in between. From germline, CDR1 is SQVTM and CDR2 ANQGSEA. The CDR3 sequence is CSAHPKGETQYF. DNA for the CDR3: TGCAGCGCCCATCCCAAGGGAGAGACCCAGTACTTC.

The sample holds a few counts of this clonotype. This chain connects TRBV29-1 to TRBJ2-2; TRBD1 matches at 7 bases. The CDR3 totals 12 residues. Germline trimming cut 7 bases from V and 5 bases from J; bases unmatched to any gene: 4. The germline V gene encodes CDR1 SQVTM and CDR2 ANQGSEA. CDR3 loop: CSAGQRTGELFF. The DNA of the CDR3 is TGCAGCGCGGGACAGAGGACCGGGGAGCTGTTTTTT.

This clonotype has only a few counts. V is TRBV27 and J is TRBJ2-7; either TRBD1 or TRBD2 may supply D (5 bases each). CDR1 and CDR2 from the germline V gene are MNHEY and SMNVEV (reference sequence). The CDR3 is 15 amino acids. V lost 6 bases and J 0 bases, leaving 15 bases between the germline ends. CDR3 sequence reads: CASSSGTGSSYEQYV. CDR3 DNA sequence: TGTGCCAGCAGCTCTGGGACGGGAAGCTCCTACGAGCAGTACGTC.

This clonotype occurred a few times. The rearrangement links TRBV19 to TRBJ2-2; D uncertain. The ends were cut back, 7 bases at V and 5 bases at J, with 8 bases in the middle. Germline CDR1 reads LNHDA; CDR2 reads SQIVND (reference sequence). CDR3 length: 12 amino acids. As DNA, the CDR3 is TGTGCCAGTAAAGGAAGAACCGGGGAGCTGTTTTTT. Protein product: CASKGRTGELFF.

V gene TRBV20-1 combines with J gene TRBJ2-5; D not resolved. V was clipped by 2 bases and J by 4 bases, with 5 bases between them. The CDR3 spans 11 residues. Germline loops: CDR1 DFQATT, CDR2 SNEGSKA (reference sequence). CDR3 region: CSARLAETQYF. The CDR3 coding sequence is TGCAGTGCTAGATTGGCAGAGACCCAGTACTTC.

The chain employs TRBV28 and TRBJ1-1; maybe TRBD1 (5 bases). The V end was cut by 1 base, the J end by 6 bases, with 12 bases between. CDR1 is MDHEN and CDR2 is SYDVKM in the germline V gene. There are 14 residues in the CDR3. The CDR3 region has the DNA TGTGCCAGCAGTTTATCTGGGGGAGGACCTGAAGCTTTCTTT. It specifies CASSLSGGGPEAFF.

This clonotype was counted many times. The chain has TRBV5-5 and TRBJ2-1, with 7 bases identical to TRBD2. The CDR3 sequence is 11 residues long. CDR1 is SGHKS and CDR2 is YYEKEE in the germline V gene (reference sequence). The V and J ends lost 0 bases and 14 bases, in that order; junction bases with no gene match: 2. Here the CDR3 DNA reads TGTGCCAGCAGCTTGGGTCGGGGGGAGTTCTTC. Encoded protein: CASSLGRGEFF. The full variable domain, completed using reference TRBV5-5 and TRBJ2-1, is DAGVTQSPTHLIKTRGQQVTLRCSPISGHKSVSWYQQVLGQGPQFIFQYYEKEERGRGNFPDRFSARQFPNYSSELNVNALLLGDSALYLCASSLGRGEFFGPGTRLTVL.

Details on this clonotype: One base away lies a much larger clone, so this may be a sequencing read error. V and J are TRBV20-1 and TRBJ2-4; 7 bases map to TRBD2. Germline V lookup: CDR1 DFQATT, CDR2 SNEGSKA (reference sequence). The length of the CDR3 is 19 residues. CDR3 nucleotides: TGCTGTGCTAGAGCCCTCCCGACTAGCCTCGACGGGGCCAAAAACATTCAGTACTTC. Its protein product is CCARALPTSLDGAKNIQYF.

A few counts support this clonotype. CDR3 in amino acids: CASRPSGPNQPQHF. CDR3 DNA sequence: TGTGCCAGCAGGCCCTCGGGACCCAATCAGCCCCAGCATTTT. The J gene is TRBJ1-5, the V gene TRBV11-2; TRBD1 might be the D (5 bases). CDR3 size: 14 residues. CDR1 is SGHAT, CDR2 FQNNGV, per germline. Trimming left V 6 bases short and J 3 bases short, with 12 bases between.

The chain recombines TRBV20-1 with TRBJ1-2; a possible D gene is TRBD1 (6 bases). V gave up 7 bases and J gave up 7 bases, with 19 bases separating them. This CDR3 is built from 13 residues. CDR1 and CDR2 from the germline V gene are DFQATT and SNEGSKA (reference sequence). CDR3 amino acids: CSDSPVGGRGYTF. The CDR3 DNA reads TGCAGTGATAGCCCGGTTGGGGGCCGTGGCTACACCTTC.